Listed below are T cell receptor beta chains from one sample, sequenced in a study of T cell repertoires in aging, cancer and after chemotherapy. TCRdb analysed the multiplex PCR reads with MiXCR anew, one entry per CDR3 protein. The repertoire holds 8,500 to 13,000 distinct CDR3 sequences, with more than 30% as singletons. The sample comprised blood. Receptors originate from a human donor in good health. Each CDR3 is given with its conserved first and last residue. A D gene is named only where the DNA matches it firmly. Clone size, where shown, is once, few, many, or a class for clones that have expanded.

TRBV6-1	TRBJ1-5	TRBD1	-	TGTGCCGGCAGTGACAGGGTTCAGCCCCAGCATTTT	CAGSDRVQPQHF
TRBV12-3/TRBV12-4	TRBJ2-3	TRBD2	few	TGTGCCAGCAGTTCCCCTAGCGGGAGGTTTGCGACAGATACGCAGTATTTT	CASSSPSGRFATDTQYF
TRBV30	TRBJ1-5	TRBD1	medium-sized	TGTGCCTGGGACCTGCAGGGGGCTCAGCCCCAGCATTTT	CAWDLQGAQPQHF
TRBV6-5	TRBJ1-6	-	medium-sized	TGTGCCAGCAGTGAAGAAGGGGGAGGTAGTTCACCCCTCCACTTT	CASSEEGGGSSPLHF
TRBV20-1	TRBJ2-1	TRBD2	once	TGCAGTGCTTCGTCTAACCTCGCGGGAGACTTAAATGAGCAGTTCTTC	CSASSNLAGDLNEQFF
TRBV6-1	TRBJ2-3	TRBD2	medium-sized	TGTGCCAGCAGTAACTTGGGAGGGAACACAGATACGCAGTATTTT	CASSNLGGNTDTQYF
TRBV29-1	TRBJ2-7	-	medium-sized	TGCAGCGTTGAAAGGAGGGTCGGAAGTTACGAGCAGTACTTC	CSVERRVGSYEQYF
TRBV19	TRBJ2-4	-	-	TGTGCCAGTAGTATACAGCTAGCCAAAAACATTCAGTACTTC	CASSIQLAKNIQYF
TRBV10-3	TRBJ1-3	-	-	TGTGCCATCAGTGCGTCTGGAAACACCATATATTTT	CAISASGNTIYF
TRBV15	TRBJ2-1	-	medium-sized	TGTGCCACCAGCCCCCGAAAGGGGAATGAGCAGTTCTTC	CATSPRKGNEQFF
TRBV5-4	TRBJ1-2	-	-	TGTGCCAGCAGCTTGGCTGGGGTGAGCGGGCCCGGGAATGGCTACACCTTC	CASSLAGVSGPGNGYTF
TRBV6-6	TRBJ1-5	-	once	TGTGCCAGCAGCCCCCCAGGAAATCAGCCCCAGCATTTT	CASSPPGNQPQHF
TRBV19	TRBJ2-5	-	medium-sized	TGTGCCAGTAGAGCTCCAGCGGGAGAGACCCAGTACTTC	CASRAPAGETQYF
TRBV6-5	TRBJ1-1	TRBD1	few	TGTGCCAGCAGCTACTATCTCGACAGGGGAAGGTCCGCTTTCTTT	CASSYYLDRGRSAFF
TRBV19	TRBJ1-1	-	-	TGTGCCAGTAGTATATGGGATAGGAACACTGAAGCTTTCTTT	CASSIWDRNTEAFF
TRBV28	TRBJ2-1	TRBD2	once	TGTGCCAGCAGTTTACCAGCGGGAGGGCCGAGGGGTGAGCAGTTCTTC	CASSLPAGGPRGEQFF
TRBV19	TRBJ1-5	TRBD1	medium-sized	TGTGCCAGTAGTGGGGACAGGAATCAGCCCCAGCATTTT	CASSGDRNQPQHF
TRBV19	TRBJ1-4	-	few	TGTGCCAGTAGTAAAGGGGACCGATTCGGTAAACTGTTTTTT	CASSKGDRFGKLFF
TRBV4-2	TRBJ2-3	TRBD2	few	TGTGCCAGCAGCCAAGATCGGGGGCTAGCGGGGGGGCATTTAGATACGCAGTATTTT	CASSQDRGLAGGHLDTQYF
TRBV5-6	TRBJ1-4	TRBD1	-	TGTGCCAGCAGCTGGGGACAGGGTGGTGAAAAACTGTTTTTT	CASSWGQGGEKLFF
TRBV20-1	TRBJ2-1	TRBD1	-	TGCAGTGCTACTGACAGGGAGAAATGGATTGAGCAGTTCTTC	CSATDREKWIEQFF
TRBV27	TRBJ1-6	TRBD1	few	TGTGCCAGCAGTTGGAGTTCTGGGACAGGCCCCACGACACCCCTCCACTTT	CASSWSSGTGPTTPLHF
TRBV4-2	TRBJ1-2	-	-	TGTGCCAGCAGCCAAGTAAGCTCACAGGGTGGTGGCTACACCTTC	CASSQVSSQGGGYTF
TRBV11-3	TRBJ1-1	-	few	TGTGCCAGCAGCCGGGGGACGGCGAACACTGAAGCTTTCTTT	CASSRGTANTEAFF
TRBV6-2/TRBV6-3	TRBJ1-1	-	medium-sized	TGTGCCAGCAGTTATGGGCAGACGAACACTGAAGCTTTCTTT	CASSYGQTNTEAFF
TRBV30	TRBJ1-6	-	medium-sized	TGTGCCCAACGACGGCAGGGAAAAGGAGGCAATTCACCCCTCCACTTT	CAQRRQGKGGNSPLHF
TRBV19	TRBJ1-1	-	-	TGTGCCAGTAGTATAGATACTGAAGCTTTCTTT	CASSIDTEAFF
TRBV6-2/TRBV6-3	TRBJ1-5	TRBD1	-	TGTGCCAGCAGGTACTCCGGGACAGGGATCGATCAGCCCCAGCATTTT	CASRYSGTGIDQPQHF